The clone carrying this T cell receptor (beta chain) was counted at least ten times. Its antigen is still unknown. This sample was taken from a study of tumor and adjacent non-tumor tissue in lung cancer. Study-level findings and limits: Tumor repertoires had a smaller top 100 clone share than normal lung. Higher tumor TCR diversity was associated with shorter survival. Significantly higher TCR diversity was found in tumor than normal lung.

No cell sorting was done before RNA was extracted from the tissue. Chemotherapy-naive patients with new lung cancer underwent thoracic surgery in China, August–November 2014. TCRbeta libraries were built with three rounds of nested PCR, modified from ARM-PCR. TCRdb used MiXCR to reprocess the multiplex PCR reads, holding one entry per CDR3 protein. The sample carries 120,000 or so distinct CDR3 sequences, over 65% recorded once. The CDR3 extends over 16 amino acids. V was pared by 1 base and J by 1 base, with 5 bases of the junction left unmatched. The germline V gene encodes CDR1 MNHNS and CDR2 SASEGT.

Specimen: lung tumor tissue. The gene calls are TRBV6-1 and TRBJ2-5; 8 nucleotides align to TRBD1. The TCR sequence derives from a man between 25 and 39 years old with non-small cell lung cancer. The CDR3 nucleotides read TGTGCCAGCAGTGAAGTAGTAGGGACAGGCCAAGAGACCCAGTACTTC. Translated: CASSEVVGTGQETQYF.